This T cell receptor beta chain was sequenced in a study of molecular identifiers for immune sequencing clone quantification. Study-wide results and limits: Reportedly, one cell's Jurkat TCR RNA was detected within 1,100,000 naive CD8 cells. Barcode-sharing identical TCR molecules could underestimate highly expanded clone sizes.

TCRdb ran MiXCR on the PCR reads and lists one entry per CDR3 protein. The sample consists of around 480,000 distinct CDR3 sequences, over 20% of them appearing once. A word on this clonotype: Its antigen is as yet unknown.

With V trimmed by 0 bases and J by 8 bases, 15 bases remained unmatched. From germline, CDR1 is LGHDT and CDR2 YNNKEL (reference sequence). The CDR3 extends over 19 amino acids. Specimen: naive CD8+ T cells from blood, with Jurkat cell RNA spiked in. Regarding subset: FACS-sorted CD8+CD4-CCR7+CD45RA+ naive T cells. This chain joins TRBV3-1 and TRBJ2-1; 11 positions match TRBD2. The TCR originated in a human donor in good health. Some libraries in this study had Jurkat cell RNA spiked in. CDR3 sequence (DNA): TGTGCCAGCAGCCAAGATCGAAAGACTAGCGGGGTCTCTGGGGATGAGCAGTTCTTC. Protein sequence: CASSQDRKTSGVSGDEQFF.